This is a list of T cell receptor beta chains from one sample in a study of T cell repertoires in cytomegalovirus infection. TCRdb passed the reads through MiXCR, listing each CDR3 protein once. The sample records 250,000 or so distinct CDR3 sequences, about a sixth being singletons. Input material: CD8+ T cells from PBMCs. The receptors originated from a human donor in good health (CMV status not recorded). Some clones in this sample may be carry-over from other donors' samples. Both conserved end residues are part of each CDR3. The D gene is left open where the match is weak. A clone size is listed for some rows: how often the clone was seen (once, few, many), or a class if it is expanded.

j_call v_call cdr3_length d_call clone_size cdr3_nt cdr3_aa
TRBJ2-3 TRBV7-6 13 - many TGTGCCAGCAGCCGTCTAAGCACAGATACGCAGTATTTT CASSRLSTDTQYF
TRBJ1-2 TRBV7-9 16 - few TGTGCCAGCAGCTTAGGATCCGCCTGGGGGGACTATGGCTACACCTTC CASSLGSAWGDYGYTF
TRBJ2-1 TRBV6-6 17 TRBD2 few TGTGCCAGCAGTTACTCGGCTAGCGGGGATACGGGGAATGAGCAGTTCTTC CASSYSASGDTGNEQFF
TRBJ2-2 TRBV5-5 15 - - TGTGCCAGCAGCGATGTAGGTCGGGACACCGGGGAGCTGTTTTTT CASSDVGRDTGELFF
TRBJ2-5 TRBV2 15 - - TGTGCCAGCAGTGATAAGGAATTGGGCCGGGTCCTTAAGTACTTC CASSDKELGRVLKYF
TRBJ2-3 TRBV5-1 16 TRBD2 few TGCGCCAGCAGGCGTAGCGGGGGGGGAGATCTGCAATCGCAGTATTTT CASRRSGGGDLQSQYF
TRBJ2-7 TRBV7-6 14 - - TGTGCCAGCAGCTCAGCAGGGGGGGGTTACGAGCAGTACTTC CASSSAGGGYEQYF
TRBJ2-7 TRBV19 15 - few TGTGCCAGTAGTATCTTTGGGGACCAGCAAGGCGAGCAGTACTTC CASSIFGDQQGEQYF
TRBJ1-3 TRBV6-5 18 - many TGTGCCAGCAGTTACTCTCGGGCAGGTTGGGGCTCTGGAAACACCATATATTTT CASSYSRAGWGSGNTIYF
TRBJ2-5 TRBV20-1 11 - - TGCAGTTCTAGTTCCCAAGAGACCCAGTACTTC CSSSSQETQYF
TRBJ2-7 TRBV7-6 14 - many TGTGCCAGCAGCTCGACCGGGGCACCTATCGAGCAGTACTTC CASSSTGAPIEQYF
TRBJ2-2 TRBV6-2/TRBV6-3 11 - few TGTGCCACAGATAACACCGGGGAGCTGTTTTTT CATDNTGELFF
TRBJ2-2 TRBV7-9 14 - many TGTGCCAGCAGCGCATCCCACACGATCGGGGAGCTGTTTTTT CASSASHTIGELFF
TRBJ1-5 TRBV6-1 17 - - TGTGCCAGCAGTGATCGATCGTGGGGGCTTGAGGGCCAGCCCCAGCATTTT CASSDRSWGLEGQPQHF
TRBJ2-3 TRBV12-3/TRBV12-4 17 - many TGTGCCAGCAGCCCCCCTAAGCGGCTTTACCTCACAGATACGCAGTATTTT CASSPPKRLYLTDTQYF
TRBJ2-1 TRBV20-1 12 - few TGCACCAGTAGGTCGGTGTACAATGAGCAGTTCTTC CTSRSVYNEQFF
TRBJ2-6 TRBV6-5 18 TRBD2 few TGTGCCAGCAGGCTAATAGCGGGGGGGCCGTGGGGGGCCAACGTCCTGACTTTC CASRLIAGGPWGANVLTF
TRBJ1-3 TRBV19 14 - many TGTGCCAGTAGTACCCGGACAGAGGGAAACACCATATATTTT CASSTRTEGNTIYF
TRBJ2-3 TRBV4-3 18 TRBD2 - TGCGCCAGCAGCCAAGAGATAGCGGGGGTTTGGGACACAGATACGCAGTATTTT CASSQEIAGVWDTDTQYF
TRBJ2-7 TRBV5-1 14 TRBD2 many TGCGCCAGCAGTAAGACTAGCTCCCGCTACGAGCAGTACTTC CASSKTSSRYEQYF
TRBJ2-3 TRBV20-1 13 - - TGCAGTGCTAATATGTTAGGGGCGACGGCGCAGTATTTT CSANMLGATAQYF
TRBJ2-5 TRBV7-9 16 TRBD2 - TGTGCCAACAGCGACCCACTAGCGGGGGCCGGGGAGACCCAGTACTTC CANSDPLAGAGETQYF
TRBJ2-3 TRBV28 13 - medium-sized TGTGCCAGCAGACTTCCCGGCACAGATACGCAGTATTTT CASRLPGTDTQYF
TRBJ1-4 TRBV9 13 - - TGTGCCAGCAGCGCGCAGGGGAATTCTAGACTGTTTTTT CASSAQGNSRLFF
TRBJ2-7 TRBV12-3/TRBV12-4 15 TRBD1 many TGTGCCAGCAGTACGAACAGGGGGTATCCCTACGAGCAGTACTTC CASSTNRGYPYEQYF
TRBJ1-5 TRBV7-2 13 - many TGTGCCAGCACCCTCGGGCATAATCAGCCCCAGCATTTT CASTLGHNQPQHF
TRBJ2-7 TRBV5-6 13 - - TGTGCCAGCAGCGCCTCTAATCTTCGGGAGCAGTACTTC CASSASNLREQYF
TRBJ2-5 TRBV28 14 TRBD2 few TGTGCCAGCAGTCCTAGCGGGGGGCAAGAGACCCAGTACTTC CASSPSGGQETQYF
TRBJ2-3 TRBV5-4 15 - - TGTGCCAGCAGCAAACCGGGACGGGACACAGATACGCAGTATTTT CASSKPGRDTDTQYF
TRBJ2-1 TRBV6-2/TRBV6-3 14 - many TGTGCCAGCAGTTACAGGGGACTTTACAATGAGCAGTTCTTC CASSYRGLYNEQFF
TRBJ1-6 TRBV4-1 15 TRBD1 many TGCGCCAGCAGCCAAGACAACAGGGGGAATTCACCCCTCCACTTT CASSQDNRGNSPLHF
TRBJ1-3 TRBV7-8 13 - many TGTGCCAGCAGCTTAAGTTGGGGGAACACCATATATTTT CASSLSWGNTIYF
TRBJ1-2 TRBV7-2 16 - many TGTGCCAGCAGCTTAACGTCTCGAGTGGGAAACTATGGCTACACCTTC CASSLTSRVGNYGYTF
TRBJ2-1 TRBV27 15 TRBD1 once TGTGCCAGCAGTTTATTGACAGGGGGTCGGAATGAGCAGTTCTTC CASSLLTGGRNEQFF
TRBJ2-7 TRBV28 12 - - TGTGCCAGCAGCACTTTCACCTACGAGCAGTACTTC CASSTFTYEQYF
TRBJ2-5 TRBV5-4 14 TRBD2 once TGTGCCAGCAGCCGCCGGGAGGGTAGGGAGACCCAGTACTTC CASSRREGRETQYF
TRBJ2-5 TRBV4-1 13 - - TGCGCCAGCAGCCAAACATCTGGAGAGACCCAGTACTTC CASSQTSGETQYF
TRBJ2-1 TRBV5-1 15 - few TGCGCCAGCACCCCTGCGTTGCCAGGGCCCAATGAGCAGTTCTTC CASTPALPGPNEQFF
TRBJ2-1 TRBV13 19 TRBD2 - TGTGCCAGCAGCTCACCGGGACTAGCGGGGGACTCCCTAAACAATGAGCAGTTCTTC CASSSPGLAGDSLNNEQFF
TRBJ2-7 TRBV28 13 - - TGTGCCAGCAGTCGGGACCCCCGCTACGAGCAGTACTTC CASSRDPRYEQYF
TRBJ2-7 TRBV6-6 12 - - TGTGCCAGCAGTGTAGTCCCTTACGAGCAGTACTTC CASSVVPYEQYF
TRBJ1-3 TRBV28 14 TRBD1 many TGTGCCAGCAGTCTACAGGGGATCGGAAACACCATATATTTT CASSLQGIGNTIYF
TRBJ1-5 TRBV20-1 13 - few TGCAGTGCTACGGGGGGCAACAATCAGCCCCAGCATTTT CSATGGNNQPQHF
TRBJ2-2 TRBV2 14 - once TGTGCCGGCCGCTACGGGTCAAATTCCCGGGAGCTGTTTTTT CAGRYGSNSRELFF
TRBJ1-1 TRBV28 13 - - TGTGCCAGCAGTTCGAACAGGGTGGCGGAAGCTTTCTTT CASSSNRVAEAFF
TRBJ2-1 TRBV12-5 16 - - TGTGCTAGTGGTTTCGCCGGGGGTAGCTCCTACAATGAGCAGTTCTTC CASGFAGGSSYNEQFF
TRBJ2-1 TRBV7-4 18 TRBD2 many TGTGCCAGCAGCTTCATCTGCATTTCTAGCGGTATCCCCGCTGAGCAGTTCTTC CASSFICISSGIPAEQFF
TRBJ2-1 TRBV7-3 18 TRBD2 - TGTGCCAGCAGCTTACTAGCGGGGGGACCATTTCCCTACAATGAGCAGTTCTTC CASSLLAGGPFPYNEQFF
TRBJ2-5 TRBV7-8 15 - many TGTGCCAGCAGCTTAGAGTACCTCCGGTCAGAGACCCAGTACTTC CASSLEYLRSETQYF
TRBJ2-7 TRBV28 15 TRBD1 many TGTGCCAGCAGTGCGACAGGGGGCAGGTCCTACGAGCAGTACTTC CASSATGGRSYEQYF
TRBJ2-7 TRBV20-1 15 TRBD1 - TGCAGTGCTAGCCCGGACAGGGGGCCCTCCTACGAGCAGTACTTC CSASPDRGPSYEQYF
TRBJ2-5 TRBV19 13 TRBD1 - TGTGCCACCCGACAGGGGGCTTCCGAGACCCAGTACTTC CATRQGASETQYF
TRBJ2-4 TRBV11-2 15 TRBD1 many TGTGCCTCCGAGACAACAGGGGTAGCCAAAAACATTCAGTACTTC CASETTGVAKNIQYF
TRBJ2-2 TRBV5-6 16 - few TGTGCCAGCAGCTTAAGCGACAGTACGAACACCGGGGAGCTGTTTTTT CASSLSDSTNTGELFF
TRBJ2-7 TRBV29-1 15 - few TGCAGCGTTGAAGATCAGGGGATCGGCTCCTACGAGCAGTACTTC CSVEDQGIGSYEQYF
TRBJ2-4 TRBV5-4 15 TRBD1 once TGTGCCAGCAGCTTGGGACAGGGGTCCAAAAACATTCAGTACTTC CASSLGQGSKNIQYF
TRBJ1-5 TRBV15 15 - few TGTGCCACCAGCAGAGAAAGGTATAGCAATCAGCCCCAGCATTTT CATSRERYSNQPQHF
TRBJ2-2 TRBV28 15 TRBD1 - TGTGCCAGCAGTTTGGTTAGAGGGGGCTCCGGGGAGCTGTTTTTT CASSLVRGGSGELFF
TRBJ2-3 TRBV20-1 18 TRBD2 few TGCAGTGCTAGAGATTGGGGTATGGCTAGCGGGGGCACAGATACGCAGTATTTT CSARDWGMASGGTDTQYF
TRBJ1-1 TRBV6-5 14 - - TGTGCCAGCAGTTACAGGGGTTGGGGCACTGAAGCTTTCTTT CASSYRGWGTEAFF